In its sample, the clone carrying this T cell receptor beta chain was seen many times. These data come from a study of T-cell reconstitution after alpha-beta-depleted transplantation in children. The CDR3 is 13 amino acids. With 5 bases removed from V and 7 bases from J, the gap between germline ends came to 12 bases. CDR1 and CDR2 (germline): SGHTA, FQGNSA. Construction of the TCRbeta library involved unique molecular identifiers. TCRdb independently ran MiXCR on the PCR reads; one entry per CDR3 protein. This sample has 200,000 to 250,000 distinct CDR3 sequences; 7.5% to 10% occur once, and the top ten carry over 4.5%.

The sequenced sample was PBMCs from the stem cell graft donor, obtained from the stem cell graft. The clonotype was recovered from a human donor who donated a stem cell graft to a child with SCID. This rearrangement joins TRBV7-2 to TRBJ2-1; D not resolved. The CDR3 loop is CASSQPHGNEQFF. The CDR3 region has the DNA TGTGCCAGCAGCCAACCTCACGGGAATGAGCAGTTCTTC.